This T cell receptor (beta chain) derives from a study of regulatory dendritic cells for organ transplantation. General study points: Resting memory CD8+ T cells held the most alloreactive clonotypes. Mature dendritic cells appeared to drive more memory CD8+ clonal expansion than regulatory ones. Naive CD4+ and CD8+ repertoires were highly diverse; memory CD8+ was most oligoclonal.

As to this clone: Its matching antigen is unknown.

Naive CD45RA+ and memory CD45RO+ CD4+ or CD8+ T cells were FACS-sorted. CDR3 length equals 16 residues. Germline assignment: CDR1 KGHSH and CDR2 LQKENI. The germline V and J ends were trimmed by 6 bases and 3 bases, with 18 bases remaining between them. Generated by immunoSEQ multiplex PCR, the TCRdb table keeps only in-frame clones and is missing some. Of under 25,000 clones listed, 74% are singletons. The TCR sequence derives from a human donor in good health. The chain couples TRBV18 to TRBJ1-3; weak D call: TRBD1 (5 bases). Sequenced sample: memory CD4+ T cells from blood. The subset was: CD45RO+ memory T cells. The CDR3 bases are TGTGCCAGCTCCCTATCACGGACGGACAATGGAAACACCATATATTTT. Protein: CASSLSRTDNGNTIYF.